Listed here are 18 T cell receptor beta chains from one sample, sequenced in a study of blood T cell repertoires in COVID-19. The table came from immunoSEQ multiplex PCR; TCRdb's copy has only in-frame clones and leaves some out. The table records more than 200,000 clones, about 90% of them present only once. The sequenced sample was PBMCs or T cells enriched from blood (not recorded which). These receptors were obtained from a woman aged 25 to 39 who had been exposed to COVID-19.

This chain joins TRBV5-1 and TRBJ1-4, with 9 bases fitting TRBD1. Germline CDR1 is SGHRS and CDR2 is YFSETQ. V was pared by 4 bases and J by 5 bases, with 6 bases of the junction left unmatched. There are 15 residues in the CDR3. CDR3: CASSPDGTGNEKLFF. The CDR3 coding sequence is TGCGCCAGCAGCCCTGACGGGACAGGGAATGAAAAACTGTTTTTT.

The chain links TRBV19 to TRBJ2-5; TRBD2 aligns across 12 bases. The CDR3 runs to 15 residues. Germline V gene sequence: CDR1 LNHDA, CDR2 SQIVND (reference sequence). Trimming took 5 bases from V and 5 from J; bases not matched to a gene: 6. The CDR3, as DNA: TGTGCCAGTAGTGAGACTAGCGGGAGATCGGAGACCCAGTACTTC. Amino acids: CASSETSGRSETQYF.

The chain employs TRBV7-9 and TRBJ1-4; D gene uncertain. CDR3 size: 14 residues. CDR1 SEHNR and CDR2 FQNEAQ come from the germline V gene (reference sequence). V was trimmed by 5 bases and J by 3 bases, leaving 10 bases between them. The CDR3 here is CASSPGGPNEKLFF. The CDR3 region has the DNA TGTGCCAGCAGCCCGGGAGGTCCTAATGAAAAACTGTTTTTT.

This chain joins TRBV30 and TRBJ1-2; D call uncertain. CDR3 length equals 12 residues. Trimming removed 3 bases from V and 5 bases from J, with 10 bases in between. Germline V CDR1 and CDR2: GTSNPN, SVGIG (reference sequence). This CDR3 is CAWREGGYGYTF. DNA of the CDR3: TGTGCCTGGAGAGAGGGAGGGTATGGCTACACCTTC.

The rearrangement joins TRBV24-1 to TRBJ2-6, with TRBD1 as a possible D gene (6 bases). The CDR3 is 16 amino acids. The ends were cut back, 4 bases at V and 0 bases at J, with 9 bases in the middle. Germline assignment: CDR1 KGHDR and CDR2 SFDVKD. CDR3 DNA sequence: TGTGCCACCAGTGACTCAGGGGTCTCTGGGGCCAACGTCCTGACTTTC. Translating gives CATSDSGVSGANVLTF.

A word on this clone: Its ends do not fully match the called genes, so a read error is possible. This chain connects TRBV4-2 to TRBJ1-2; D gene unclear. CDR3 length equals 12 residues. Per the germline V gene, CDR1 is LGHNA and CDR2 is YNFKEQ. This CDR3 is CASSQDTQAVLF. Here the CDR3 DNA reads TGTGCCAGCAGCCAAGATACCCAGGCAGTACTCTTC.

This rearrangement joins TRBV28 to TRBJ2-7; 7 nucleotides match TRBD1. This CDR3 spans 13 amino acids. Germline V gene data show CDR1 as MDHEN and CDR2 as SYDVKM. V lost 6 bases and J lost 2; bases outside the gene matches: 4. The CDR3 here is CASSSDRAYEQYF. The CDR3 DNA sequence: TGTGCCAGCAGCAGTGACAGGGCCTACGAGCAGTACTTC.

The chain uses TRBV5-1 and TRBJ1-2; maybe TRBD1 (5 bases). Germline CDR1 SGHRS, CDR2 YFSETQ. The CDR3 consists of 13 residues. V dropped 4 bases and J dropped 3 bases, with 10 bases sitting between them. CDR3 residues: CASSPRADYGYTF. Written as DNA, the CDR3 is TGCGCCAGCAGCCCCAGGGCGGACTATGGCTACACCTTC.

This clone has a single count. The chain is built from TRBV29-1 and TRBJ2-5; no firm D call. CDR3 length: 12 residues. In germline, CDR1 is SQVTM, CDR2 ANQGSEA. Trimming pared 1 base from V and 7 bases from J, leaving 10 bases between. CDR3 DNA sequence: TGCAGCGTTGAAGCCCCGCGGAGGACCCAGTACTTC. Translated: CSVEAPRRTQYF.

The chain links TRBV7-9 to TRBJ1-1; D is possibly TRBD1 (5 bases). Germline V lookup: CDR1 SEHNR, CDR2 FQNEAQ (reference sequence). Deletions cut 3 bases from V and 7 bases from J, with 15 bases between. This CDR3 spans 14 amino acids. The CDR3 DNA reads as TGTGCCAGCAGCTTGGTTGGTCCAGGGCGTGAAGCTTTCTTT. As protein: CASSLVGPGREAFF.

The CDR3 nucleotides are TGTGCCAGCAGCGCCTATAGAGTGCCACAAGAGACCCAGTACTTC. Translated, it gives CASSAYRVPQETQYF. The rearrangement joins TRBV2 to TRBJ2-5; D remains unclear. V was pared by 6 bases and J by 2 bases, with 16 bases between. The CDR3 contains 15 residues. The germline gives CDR1 SNHLY, CDR2 FYNNEI.

The V call is TRBV27, the J call TRBJ1-2; D not certain. The CDR3 extends over 13 amino acids. V was pared by 6 bases and J by 4 bases, with 12 bases between. In germline, CDR1 is MNHEY, CDR2 SMNVEV (reference sequence). CDR3 coding DNA: TGTGCCAGCAGCCCAGGCGCCTCCTATGGCTACACCTTC. Protein: CASSPGASYGYTF.

In its sample, this clone was seen a few times. This chain connects TRBV11-2 to TRBJ1-2, with TRBD1 as a possible D gene (5 bases). This CDR3 region has 13 residues. CDR1 and CDR2 (germline): SGHAT, FQNNGV. The germline V and J ends were trimmed by 6 bases and 6 bases, with 14 bases remaining between them. The CDR3 nucleotides are TGTGCCAGCAGACGGCGGGGGACCCATGGCTACACCTTC. It yields the protein CASRRRGTHGYTF.

This chain links TRBV27 with TRBJ2-1; D not certain. V was clipped by 7 bases and J by 3 bases, with 4 bases between them. The CDR3 has 11 residues. CDR1 is MNHEY, CDR2 SMNVEV, per germline (reference sequence). The CDR3 here is CASTYYNEQFF. CDR3 DNA sequence: TGTGCCAGCACCTACTACAATGAGCAGTTCTTC.

The V gene is TRBV28, the J gene TRBJ2-1; 11 nucleotides agree with TRBD2. Germline values: CDR1 MDHEN, CDR2 SYDVKM. V lost 3 bases, J lost 4 bases, and 11 bases stayed unmatched. The CDR3 runs 18 residues. CDR3 DNA sequence: TGTGCCAGCAGTTTGGGGGCCATAACTAGCGGGGGTTACAATGAGCAGTTCTTC. Amino acids: CASSLGAITSGGYNEQFF.

This sequence joins TRBV25-1 and TRBJ1-6; TRBD1 might be the D (5 bases). CDR3 length: 15 amino acids. Looked up from germline, CDR1 is MGHDK and CDR2 is SYGVNS. V was shortened by 1 base and J by 8 bases, with 12 bases between the two germline ends. The CDR3 loop reads CASSEWGDWDSPLHF. CDR3 nucleotide sequence: TGTGCCAGCAGTGAATGGGGCGATTGGGATTCACCCCTCCACTTT.

The chain carries TRBV3-1 (or the pseudogene TRBV3-2) and TRBJ1-1; no clear D gene. V dropped 3 bases and J dropped 2 bases, with 4 bases sitting between them. Germline-derived CDR1 and CDR2 are LGHDT and YNNKEL (reference sequence). CDR3 length: 12 amino acids. The CDR3 is CASSHSNTEAFF. CDR3 in DNA: TGTGCCAGCAGCCACAGTAACACTGAAGCTTTCTTT.

This clone was observed a handful of times. CDR3 sequence reads: CASSGGGRSPLHF. The CDR3 DNA follows: TGTGCCAGCAGCGGGGGGGGCAGGTCACCCCTCCACTTT. The J gene is TRBJ1-6, the V gene TRBV27, with D possibly TRBD1 on 6 matching bases. This CDR3 spans 13 amino acids. Germline-derived CDR1 and CDR2 are MNHEY and SMNVEV (reference sequence). V was shortened by 6 bases and J by 10 bases, with 13 bases between the two germline ends.